The rows below give T cell receptor beta chains drawn from one sample of a study of human thymus T cells. Only in-frame clones appear in the TCRdb table, and some are missing; sequencing was by immunoSEQ multiplex PCR. Among about 78,000 clones, 90% to 97% were seen once, and the ten largest hold around 0.03%. Sequencing input: thymus tissue. Receptor source: a boy in the first two years of life with a congenital heart defect but otherwise immunologically healthy. The CDR3 runs from the conserved cysteine through the conserved F or W. A D gene is named only where the DNA matches it firmly. Clone size, where shown, is once, few, many, or a class for clones that have expanded.

D	V	size	J	length	CDR3	DNA
TRBD2	TRBV15	NA	TRBJ2-2	20	CATSRDGASGSRLQPGELFF	TGTGCCACCAGCAGAGACGGGGCTAGCGGGAGCAGGTTGCAACCCGGGGAGCTGTTTTTT
TRBD2	TRBV7-2	NA	TRBJ2-3	15	CASNLAGRVTDTQYF	TGTGCCAGCAACTTAGCGGGACGGGTCACAGATACGCAGTATTTT
NA	TRBV19	once	TRBJ2-7	13	CASSRGPNYEQYF	TGTGCCAGTAGTAGGGGCCCTAACTACGAGCAGTACTTC
NA	TRBV5-1	few	TRBJ1-1	11	CASEGGTEAFF	TGCGCCAGCGAGGGAGGCACTGAAGCTTTCTTT
TRBD2	TRBV11-3	NA	TRBJ2-1	17	CASSPKGGLADHNEQFF	TGTGCCAGCAGCCCAAAGGGGGGACTAGCGGATCACAATGAGCAGTTCTTC
NA	TRBV7-2	NA	TRBJ2-1	14	CASSFGLAKNEQFF	TGTGCCAGCAGCTTTGGGTTAGCGAAAAATGAGCAGTTCTTC
NA	TRBV21-1	NA	TRBJ2-1	14	CASSVGQLNNEQFF	TGTGCCAGCAGCGTAGGACAGCTCAACAATGAGCAGTTCTTC
NA	TRBV14	NA	TRBJ2-7	16	CASSPYKGTGKYEQYF	TGTGCCAGCAGCCCATATAAAGGAACAGGGAAGTACGAGCAGTACTTC
NA	TRBV30	NA	TRBJ2-7	15	CAWSPGGQTSYEQYF	TGTGCCTGGAGTCCGGGGGGACAGACCTCCTACGAGCAGTACTTC
NA	TRBV28	NA	TRBJ2-5	13	CASSSGRQETQYF	TGTGCCAGCAGCTCGGGACGACAAGAGACCCAGTACTTC
TRBD1	TRBV27	NA	TRBJ2-2	16	CASRTTRDRAPGELFF	TGTGCCAGCAGAACGACCCGGGACAGGGCCCCCGGGGAGCTGTTTTTT
NA	TRBV19	NA	TRBJ2-2	15	CASSIGDANTGELFF	TGTGCCAGTAGTATAGGCGACGCGAACACCGGGGAGCTGTTTTTT
NA	TRBV14	NA	TRBJ2-3	14	CASSQDRRTDTQYF	TGTGCCAGCAGCCAAGATCGGCGCACAGATACGCAGTATTTT